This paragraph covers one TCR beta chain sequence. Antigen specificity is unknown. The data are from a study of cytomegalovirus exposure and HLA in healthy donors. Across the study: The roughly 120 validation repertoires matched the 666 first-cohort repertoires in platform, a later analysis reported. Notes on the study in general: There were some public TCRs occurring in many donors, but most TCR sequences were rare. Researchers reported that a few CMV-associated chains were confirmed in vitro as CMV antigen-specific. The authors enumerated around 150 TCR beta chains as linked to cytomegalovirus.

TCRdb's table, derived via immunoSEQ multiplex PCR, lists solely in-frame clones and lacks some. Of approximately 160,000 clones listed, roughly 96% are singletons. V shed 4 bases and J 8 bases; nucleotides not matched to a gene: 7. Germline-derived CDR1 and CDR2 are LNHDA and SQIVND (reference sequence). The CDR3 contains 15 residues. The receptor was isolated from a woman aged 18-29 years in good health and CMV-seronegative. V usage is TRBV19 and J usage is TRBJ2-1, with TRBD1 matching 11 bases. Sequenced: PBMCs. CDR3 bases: TGTGCCAGTAGTAAGGACAGGGGGCTAAAGGATGAGCAGTTCTTC. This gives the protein CASSKDRGLKDEQFF.